A single sample gave rise to the 11 T cell receptor beta chains below, sequenced in a study of read filtering for tumor transcriptome and immune sequencing. Molecular barcoded adaptors covering alpha/delta and beta/gamma chains were used on approximately 440 ng RNA. TCRdb re-analysed the reads in MiXCR, keeping a single row per CDR3 protein. The sample contains 55,000 to 60,000 distinct CDR3 sequences, 9% to 15% of which appear only once. The sequenced material came from a population of CD138-negative cells sorted from bone marrow. The receptors were sampled from a donor aged 40 or over with multiple myeloma.

This clonotype was seen more than once but under ten times. V gene TRBV12-3 or TRBV12-4 combines with J gene TRBJ1-2, with 8 bases aligning to TRBD1. J lost 5 bases, V lost 1 base, and 0 bases had no gene match. This CDR3 has 13 amino acids. In DNA, the CDR3 is TGTGCCAGCAGTTTAGGGACAGGGTATGGCTACACCTTC. This encodes CASSLGTGYGYTF.

This clonotype occurred many times. The V and J genes are TRBV5-6 and TRBJ2-6; maybe TRBD1 (6 bases). Germline CDR1 is SGHDT and CDR2 is YYEEEE. V was trimmed by 5 bases and J by 0 bases, leaving 12 bases between them. CDR3 length: 16 amino acids. The CDR3 loop is CASRPTGPSGANVLTF. CDR3 sequence (DNA): TGTGCCAGCAGACCAACAGGGCCCTCTGGGGCCAACGTCCTGACTTTC. Supplemented by reference TRBV5-6 and TRBJ2-6, the full variable domain reads DAGVTQSPTHLIKTRGQQVTLRCSPKSGHDTVSWYQQALGQGPQFIFQYYEEEERQRGNFPDRFSGHQFPNYSSELNVNALLLGDSALYLCASRPTGPSGANVLTFGAGSRLTVL.

This clonotype has ten or more counts. Compared with germline, one end of the junction differs, possibly owing to a read error. This rearrangement joins TRBV7-9 to TRBJ2-1, with unresolved D. The CDR3 totals 14 residues. From germline, CDR1 is SEHNR and CDR2 FQNEAQ (reference sequence). The CDR3 loop reads CASSLVVAYNEQSF. DNA of the CDR3: TGTGCCAGCAGCTTAGTTGTGGCGTACAATGAGCAGTCCTTC.

About this clonotype: A much larger clone lies one base from this, so it may be a read error. The chain recombines TRBV7-9 with TRBJ1-5; 7 nucleotides match TRBD1. The CDR3 is 17 residues long. The V gene end was trimmed by 1 base and the J gene end by 9 bases; junction bases not matched to a gene: 15. Germline V gene lookup returns CDR1 SEHNR and CDR2 FQNEAQ (reference sequence). CDR3 nucleotide sequence: TGTGCCAGCAGCTTAGGGACAGGCGCAGGACGGGATCCGCCCCAGCATTTT. Its protein is CASSLGTGAGRDPPQHF.

This clonotype appeared many times. This rearrangement joins TRBV5-1 to TRBJ2-7, with 8 nucleotides matching TRBD1. The ends lost 3 bases at V and 6 bases at J; junction bases unmatched: 5. From germline, CDR1 is SGHRS and CDR2 YFSETQ. This CDR3 contains 13 residues. CDR3 in amino acids: CASSSDREGEQYF. The DNA of the CDR3 is TGCGCCAGCAGCTCGGACAGGGAAGGCGAGCAGTACTTC.

On this clonotype: Possible read error: a much larger clone is one base away. Because it lacks the conserved phenylalanine or tryptophan at the end, this CDR3 is likely a read error. The gene calls are TRBV4-1 and TRBJ2-5; 11 bases are a match to TRBD2. Germline assignment: CDR1 MGHRA and CDR2 YSYEKL. V shed 0 bases, J shed 4 bases, and the junction held 7 bases outside the gene matches. The CDR3 is made up of 17 amino acids. The CDR3 is CASSQDWGTSGGETQYY. The CDR3, as DNA: TGCGCCAGCAGCCAAGATTGGGGGACTAGCGGCGGAGAGACCCAGTACTAC.

V is TRBV2 and J is TRBJ1-4; no firm D call. The CDR3 runs 16 residues. CDR1 SNHLY and CDR2 FYNNEI come from the germline V gene. V shed 4 bases and J shed 0 bases, with 12 bases lying between them. CDR3 DNA sequence: TGTGCCAGCAGTGCAGGAAACAGTGCAACTAATGAAAAACTGTTTTTT. Its protein is CASSAGNSATNEKLFF. The complete variable domain, with remaining parts taken from reference TRBV2 and TRBJ1-4, reads EPEVTQTPSHQVTQMGQEVILRCVPISNHLYFYWYRQILGQKVEFLVSFYNNEISEKSEIFDDQFSVERPDGSNFTLKIRSTKLEDSAMYFCASSAGNSATNEKLFFGSGTQLSVL.

This clonotype was picked up many times. This chain uses TRBV6-5 with TRBJ1-5; D may be TRBD1 (5 bases). Trimming pared 5 bases from V and 5 bases from J, leaving 19 bases between. Germline CDR1 MNHEY, CDR2 SVGAGI. CDR3 length: 16 residues. This CDR3 reads CASSHGAGRGDQPQHF. The CDR3 coding sequence is TGTGCCAGCAGTCACGGGGCGGGACGGGGGGATCAGCCCCAGCATTTT.

With respect to this clonotype: This sequence may be a read error, since a much larger clone differs from it by one base. The chain has TRBV18 and TRBJ1-1; D gene unclear. Trimming removed 3 bases from V and 4 bases from J, with 9 bases in between. From germline, CDR1 is KGHSH and CDR2 LQKENI. The CDR3 has 13 amino acids. DNA of the CDR3: TGTGCCAGCTCACCTCTAATGAGCACTGAAGCTTTCTTT. Translating it yields CASSPLMSTEAFF.

At least ten counts were recorded for this clonotype. This sequence joins TRBV6-4 and TRBJ2-3, with TRBD2 identical over 9 bases. Germline values: CDR1 MRHNA, CDR2 SNTAGT. The CDR3 contains 16 residues. The J segment lost 1 base and the V segment lost 0 bases, leaving 2 bases of the junction unmatched. The CDR3 loop reads CASSDSVAGGTDTQYF. The DNA of the CDR3 is TGTGCCAGCAGTGACTCCGTAGCGGGGGGCACAGATACGCAGTATTTT.

This clonotype was picked up a small number of times. The chain combines TRBV6-5 with TRBJ2-7, with 10 bases aligning to TRBD1. The J segment lost 7 bases and the V segment lost 7 bases, leaving 13 bases of the junction unmatched. Germline loops: CDR1 MNHEY, CDR2 SVGAGI. This CDR3 has 15 amino acids. The CDR3: CASTPWDRGTGEQYF. The CDR3 DNA reads as TGTGCCAGCACCCCGTGGGACAGGGGTACGGGGGAGCAGTACTTC.